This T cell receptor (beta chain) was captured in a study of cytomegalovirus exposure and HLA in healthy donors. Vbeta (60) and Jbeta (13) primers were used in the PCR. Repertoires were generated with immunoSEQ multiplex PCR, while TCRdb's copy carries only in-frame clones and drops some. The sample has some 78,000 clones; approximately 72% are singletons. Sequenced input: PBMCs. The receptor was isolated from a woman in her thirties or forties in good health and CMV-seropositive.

For the CDR3, the DNA is TGCAGCGTTGAAGGCAGGGCTAACTATGGCTACACCTTC. As protein: CSVEGRANYGYTF. This rearrangement joins TRBV29-1 to TRBJ1-2; a weak D match, TRBD1 (5 bases). Per the germline V gene, CDR1 is SQVTM and CDR2 is ANQGSEA. V was clipped by 1 base and J by 0 bases, with 6 bases between them. This CDR3 comprises 13 residues. The entire variable domain, with the rest obtained from reference TRBV29-1 and TRBJ1-2, is as follows: SAVISQKPSRDICQRGTSLTIQCQVDSQVTMMFWYRQQPGQSLTLIATANQGSEATYESGFVIDKFPISRPNLTFSTLTVSNMSPEDSSIYLCSVEGRANYGYTFGSGTRLTVV.